The T cell receptor beta chain described here comes from a study of blood T cell repertoires in COVID-19 (dated by TCRdb to about 2020). In the study overall: Samples from collaborators originated in the United States, Italy and Spain and spanned both the acute and convalescent phases of COVID-19. The sample metadata nearly always contained a de-identified subject ID, COVID-19 status, age in years and sex. HLA class I and class II types, where available, came from metadata supplied by the sample provider rather than from assay-based typing. The samples were drawn from the first 160 participants of the ongoing ImmuneRACE study and from 1,254 subjects provided by 6 global collaborators. Deeply sampled blood TCRbeta repertoires from subjects exposed to, actively infected with, or recovered from COVID-19 were included in the dataset. The prospective study material was composed of cDNA or gDNA derived from T cells, B-cell-depleted T cells, or PBMCs. The repertoires were released in a freely available public database meant as a resource for research on the immune response to SARS-CoV-2.

What the research found in general, with its limitations: The quantity of clinical and demographic metadata differed by source and by participant and was supplied without curation.

Remarks on this clone: Its antigen specificity is not known. No base qualities exist here, and no much larger clone lies one base off it.

Looking up the germline V gene yields CDR1 MNHEY and CDR2 SVGAGI. From the cysteine up to the phenylalanine, the CDR3 has a length of 15 residues. Of the read, only the CDR3 DNA is kept; its 45 bases are in frame from base 1. Clipping removes 6 bases from V and 6 bases from J, with 9 as the unmatched junction base count. TCRbeta CDR3 regions were amplified from genomic DNA by means of the immunoSEQ Assay, a bias-controlled multiplex PCR. As for the authors' bioinformatics: The number of nucleated cells in each sample was estimated by amplification of reference gene primers within the assay. To quantify the absolute abundance of each unique TCRbeta CDR3 rearrangement, sequence reads were collapsed and filtered. For each sample, productive Simpson clonality was calculated as the square root of Simpson's diversity index over productive rearrangements. Not all clones reach the TCRdb copy of this immuneACCESS table, which keeps in-frame sequences only. Checked studies attribute under half of the gap to unresolved V genes and leave the rest unexplained. V and J calls plus clone size are reproduced from that table; the DNA served to infer D and trimming. This sample has almost 200,000 clones in its table, and about 90% of those were observed once. The ten most abundant clones make up about 8.8% of the sample.

In the prospective study, participants were roughly 18 to 100 years old, resided in fewer than 25 geographic areas of the United States, and were enrolled through a virtual design. Cohort assignment in the prospective study relied on participant-reported clinical history from a screening survey and a study questionnaire. Recovered participants in ImmuneRACE Cohort 3 were defined as having two consecutive negative NP/OP PCR tests, clearance from a healthcare professional, or resolution of symptoms. In the prospective study, whole blood, serum and a nasopharyngeal or oropharyngeal swab were collected from each participant by mobile phlebotomists. Prospective study participants could optionally give additional blood draws and questionnaires over a 2-month period. Before DNA extraction, prospective study blood samples were shipped either frozen or at room temperature.

The chain joins TRBV6-5 to TRBJ2-7, and 12 bases in between align with TRBD1. The sequence came from a woman younger than 35 who had recovered from COVID-19. Specimen: PBMCs or T cells enriched from blood (not recorded which). The CDR3 reads as follows: CASSPMGQGAREQYF. DNA sequence: TGTGCCAGCAGCCCGATGGGACAGGGGGCGCGCGAGCAGTACTTC.